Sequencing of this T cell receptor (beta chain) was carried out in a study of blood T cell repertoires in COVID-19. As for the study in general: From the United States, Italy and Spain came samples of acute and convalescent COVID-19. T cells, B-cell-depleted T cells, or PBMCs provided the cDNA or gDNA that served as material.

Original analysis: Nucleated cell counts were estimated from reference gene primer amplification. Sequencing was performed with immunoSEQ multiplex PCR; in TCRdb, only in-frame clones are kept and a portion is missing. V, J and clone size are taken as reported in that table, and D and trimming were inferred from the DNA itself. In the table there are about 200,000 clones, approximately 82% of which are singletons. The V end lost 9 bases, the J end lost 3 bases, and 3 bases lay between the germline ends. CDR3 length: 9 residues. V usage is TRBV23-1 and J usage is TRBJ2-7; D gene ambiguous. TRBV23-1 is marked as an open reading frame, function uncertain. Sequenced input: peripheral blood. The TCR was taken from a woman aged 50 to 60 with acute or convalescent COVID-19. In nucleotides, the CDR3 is TGCGCCAGGTACTACGAGCAGTACTTC. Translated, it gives CARYYEQYF.